The present entry profiles one T cell receptor (beta chain) with its context. Its antigen is currently unknown. V was trimmed by 3 bases and J by 8 bases, leaving 17 bases between them. CDR1 and CDR2 from the germline V gene are MNHNS and SASEGT. This CDR3 is built from 14 residues. The data stem from a study of T cell repertoires in cytomegalovirus infection. Study background: The authors used CMV epitopes that were HLA-C-restricted (recently identified) and HLA-B-restricted (well studied). It was the public TCR beta signatures that indicated both CMV infection and matching HLA type. Overall study findings and caveats: Cumulated frequencies of public TCR beta families served to identify carriers of CMV plus the relevant HLA. It was HLA-C-restricted CMV-specific TCR beta clonotypes that dominated the response ex vivo.

TCRdb called the reads again in MiXCR, with one record for every CDR3 protein. This sample has about 500,000 distinct CDR3 sequences; 30% to 40% occur once, and the top ten carry about 17%. The material sequenced was cultured PBMCs, taken from culture after CMV antigen stimulation. This clonotype originated in a human donor in good health (CMV status not recorded). Some clones in this sample may be carry-over from other donors' samples. The chain couples TRBV6-1 to TRBJ2-7, with TRBD2 as a possible D gene (6 bases). CDR3 amino acids: CASSEGLTSSQQYF. CDR3 DNA: TGTGCCAGCAGTGAGGGACTCACCTCCTCGCAGCAGTACTTC.